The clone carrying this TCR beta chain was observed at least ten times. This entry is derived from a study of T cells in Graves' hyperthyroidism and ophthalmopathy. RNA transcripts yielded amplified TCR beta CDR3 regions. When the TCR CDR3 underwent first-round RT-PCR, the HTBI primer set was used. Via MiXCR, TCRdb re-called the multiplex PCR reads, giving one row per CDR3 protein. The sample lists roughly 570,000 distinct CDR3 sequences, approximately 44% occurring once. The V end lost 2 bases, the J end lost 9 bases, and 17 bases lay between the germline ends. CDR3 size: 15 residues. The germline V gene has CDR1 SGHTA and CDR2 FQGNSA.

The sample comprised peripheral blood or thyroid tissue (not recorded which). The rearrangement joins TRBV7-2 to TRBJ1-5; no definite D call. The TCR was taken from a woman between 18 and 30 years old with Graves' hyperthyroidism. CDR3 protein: CASSLFRVPERPQHF. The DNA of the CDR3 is TGTGCCAGCAGCTTATTCCGTGTTCCTGAGCGGCCCCAGCATTTT.